The next 7 T cell receptor beta chains were all read from a single sample in a study of blood T cell repertoires in COVID-19. Measured with immunoSEQ multiplex PCR; TCRdb has only the in-frame clones, and not every one. Among 250,000 to 350,000 clones, about 87% were seen once, and the ten largest hold under 8%. Sequenced: peripheral blood. The receptors shown here come from a woman in her 30s who had recovered from COVID-19.

J is TRBJ2-6 and V is TRBV11-1; tentative D call: TRBD1 (6 bases). CDR1 is SGHAT and CDR2 is FQDESV in the germline V gene (reference sequence). The CDR3 totals 16 residues. The V and J ends lost 5 bases and 0 bases respectively, with 11 bases between them. CDR3 amino acids: CASSPMDSSGANVLTF. The CDR3 bases are TGTGCCAGCAGCCCTATGGACAGCTCTGGGGCCAACGTCCTGACTTTC.

This clone has just one count. The chain links TRBV28 to TRBJ2-7; 10 nucleotides agree with TRBD2. Germline CDR1 is MDHEN and CDR2 is SYDVKM. This CDR3 has 18 amino acids. V shed 0 bases, J shed 0 bases, and the junction held 8 bases outside the gene matches. The CDR3 loop is CASSLWAGTSVSSYEQYF. The CDR3 DNA follows: TGTGCCAGCAGTTTATGGGCCGGGACTAGCGTTAGCTCCTACGAGCAGTACTTC.

The chain uses TRBV7-8 and TRBJ1-2; 7 nucleotides line up with TRBD1. The germline gives CDR1 SGHVS, CDR2 FQNEAQ. V gave up 5 bases and J gave up 4 bases; unmatched junction bases: 10. The CDR3 has 15 amino acids. This CDR3 reads CASSSGQVQPYGYTF. In DNA, the CDR3 is TGTGCCAGCAGCAGCGGACAGGTCCAACCCTATGGCTACACCTTC.

The chain couples TRBV4-1 to TRBJ2-1, with 11 bases matching TRBD2. Germline CDR1 MGHRA, CDR2 YSYEKL. V lost 2 bases to trimming and J lost 8 bases; unmatched junction nucleotides: 5. The length of the CDR3 is 15 residues. The CDR3, as DNA: TGCGCCAGCAGCCAAATAGCGGGGGGGCTCGATGAGCAGTTCTTC. Translated, it gives CASSQIAGGLDEQFF.

The CDR3 sequence is CASSPRGRSIYEAFF. As DNA, the CDR3 is TGTGCCAGCAGCCCGCGGGGCAGGTCCATTTATGAAGCTTTCTTT. V gene TRBV7-8 combines with J gene TRBJ1-1, with D tentatively TRBD1 (5 bases). The germline V and J ends were trimmed by 5 bases and 7 bases, with 20 bases remaining between them. This CDR3 contains 15 residues. Germline loops: CDR1 SGHVS, CDR2 FQNEAQ.

J is TRBJ1-1 and V is TRBV5-1; D gene ambiguous. The ends were cut back, 3 bases at V and 5 bases at J, with 11 bases in the middle. Germline values: CDR1 SGHRS, CDR2 YFSETQ. CDR3 length: 13 amino acids. The chain's CDR3 is CASSSAGGTEAFF. CDR3 in DNA: TGCGCCAGCAGCTCAGCTGGAGGAACTGAAGCTTTCTTT. The entire variable domain, with the rest obtained from reference TRBV5-1 and TRBJ1-1, is as follows: KAGVTQTPRYLIKTRGQQVTLSCSPISGHRSVSWYQQTPGQGLQFLFEYFSETQRNKGNFPGRFSGRQFSNSRSEMNVSTLELGDSALYLCASSSAGGTEAFFGQGTRLTVV.

The chain links TRBV20-1 to TRBJ1-2; D unclear. Germline values: CDR1 DFQATT, CDR2 SNEGSKA (reference sequence). Trimming pared 4 bases from V and 5 bases from J, leaving 8 bases between. The CDR3 has 11 residues. CDR3 protein: CSANSRYGYTF. The CDR3 DNA is TGCAGTGCTAACAGTAGATATGGCTACACCTTC.